The rows below give T cell receptor beta chains drawn from one sample of a study of cytomegalovirus exposure and HLA in healthy donors. Only in-frame clones appear in the TCRdb table, and some are missing; sequencing was by immunoSEQ multiplex PCR. The sample includes roughly 150,000 clones, 70% to 80% of them seen just once. Sequenced: PBMCs. The receptors come from a man aged 18 to 29 in good health and CMV-seropositive. CDR3s include the opening cysteine and the closing phenylalanine or tryptophan. The D gene is left open where the match is weak. A row's size may be missing; if present it is once, few, many or a size class.

>TRBD1|TRBJ1-1|NA|TRBV7-6|14
CASSSGGTNTEAFF
TGTGCCAGCAGCTCAGGGGGTACTAACACTGAAGCTTTCTTT
>NA|TRBJ1-1|NA|TRBV18|13
CASTQGSVTEAFF
TGTGCCAGCACCCAGGGGTCGGTTACTGAAGCTTTCTTT
>TRBD2|TRBJ2-4|NA|TRBV2|13
CAGRSWEGDIQYF
TGTGCCGGAAGGTCGTGGGAGGGCGACATTCAGTACTTC
>NA|TRBJ2-5|NA|TRBV12-5|17
CASGLVLSGGAEETQYF
TGTGCTAGTGGTTTGGTACTTAGTGGGGGGGCCGAAGAGACCCAGTACTTC
>NA|TRBJ2-2|NA|TRBV4-1|19
CASSQDSVLRITNTGELFF
TGCGCCAGCAGCCAAGATTCCGTTTTGAGAATTACGAACACCGGGGAGCTGTTTTTT
>TRBD2|TRBJ2-7|NA|TRBV27|13
CASSAGGAYEQYF
TGTGCCAGTTCGGCGGGGGGCGCCTACGAGCAGTACTTC
>TRBD1|TRBJ1-3|NA|TRBV18|18
CASSGISEGAAIGNTIYF
TGTGCCAGCTCGGGAATATCGGAGGGGGCCGCGATTGGAAACACCATATATTTT
>NA|TRBJ1-1|NA|TRBV9|15
CASSDDYREGAEAFF
TGTGCCAGCAGCGACGATTACAGGGAGGGGGCTGAAGCTTTCTTT
>TRBD2|TRBJ2-7|NA|TRBV27|17
CASSFLIAGGTHYEQYF
TGTGCCAGCAGTTTTTTAATAGCGGGAGGGACCCACTACGAGCAGTACTTC
>TRBD1|TRBJ2-5|NA|TRBV9|14
CASRPMDRQETQYF
TGTGCCAGCAGACCAATGGACAGGCAGGAGACCCAGTACTTC
>TRBD1|TRBJ1-5|few|TRBV13|13
CASNWDSEQPQHF
TGTGCCAGCAATTGGGACAGCGAACAGCCCCAGCATTTT
>TRBD2|TRBJ2-5|NA|TRBV28|13
CASTLAGAETQYF
TGTGCCAGCACCCTAGCGGGAGCGGAGACCCAGTACTTC
>NA|TRBJ2-7|NA|TRBV5-1|13
CASSLDRAVEQYF
TGCGCCAGCAGCTTGGACAGGGCGGTCGAGCAGTACTTC
>NA|TRBJ2-3|NA|TRBV2|15
CASRFGQGSTDTQYF
TGTGCCAGCAGGTTCGGTCAGGGAAGCACAGATACGCAGTATTTT
>NA|TRBJ2-1|few|TRBV28|15
CASSSRLRGDNEQFF
TGTGCCAGCAGTTCCCGTCTCAGGGGGGACAATGAGCAGTTCTTC
>NA|TRBJ1-2|NA|TRBV9|14
CASSVDSEIKGYTF
TGTGCCAGCAGCGTAGATTCGGAGATCAAGGGCTACACCTTC
>NA|TRBJ2-1|once|TRBV5-1|15
CASSWLSGGANEQFF
TGCGCCAGCAGTTGGTTAAGTGGGGGGGCGAATGAGCAGTTCTTC
>TRBD2|TRBJ2-1|NA|TRBV6-5|14
CASSRLAGGYEQFF
TGTGCCAGCAGCCGTCTAGCGGGAGGGTATGAGCAGTTCTTC
>NA|TRBJ1-5|NA|TRBV7-8|16
CASSLYNGQSNQPQHF
TGTGCCAGCTCCCTATATAATGGGCAGAGCAATCAGCCCCAGCATTTT
>TRBD1|TRBJ1-2|once|TRBV7-2|14
CASTSTGSNYGYTF
TGTGCCAGCACCTCGACAGGGTCGAACTATGGCTACACCTTC
>TRBD1|TRBJ2-1|NA|TRBV14|14
CASRTGKNKGEQFF
TGTGCCAGCAGGACAGGGAAGAATAAGGGTGAGCAGTTCTTC
>NA|TRBJ1-1|NA|TRBV9|13
CASSPVGRGRSFF
TGTGCCAGCAGCCCCGTAGGACGGGGAAGGTCTTTCTTT
>NA|TRBJ2-3|NA|TRBV5-1|15
CASSLVGAGTDTQYF
TGCGCCAGCAGCTTGGTGGGGGCTGGGACAGATACGCAGTATTTT
>TRBD2|TRBJ2-2|NA|TRBV28|16
CATGLAGGWDTGELFF
TGTGCCACTGGACTAGCGGGAGGGTGGGACACCGGGGAGCTGTTTTTT
>NA|TRBJ2-1|NA|TRBV7-8|15
CASSLARAPYNEQFF
TGTGCCAGCAGCTTAGCCAGGGCCCCCTACAATGAGCAGTTCTTC
>NA|TRBJ1-2|NA|TRBV15|14
CATSIGGANYGYTF
TGTGCCACCAGCATAGGAGGGGCGAACTATGGCTACACCTTC
>NA|TRBJ2-2|NA|TRBV5-5|18
CASSFSPSDRRGDGELFF
TGTGCCAGCAGCTTTTCACCCTCTGACAGGAGAGGTGACGGGGAGCTGTTTTTT
>NA|TRBJ1-3|NA|TRBV5-5|15
CASTGLGGSGNTIYF
TGTGCCAGCACCGGATTAGGGGGATCTGGAAACACCATATATTTT
>NA|TRBJ1-2|NA|TRBV2|13
CASSYNSGGGYTF
TGTGCCAGCAGTTACAATTCTGGCGGGGGCTACACCTTC
>NA|TRBJ2-7|NA|TRBV25-1|11
CATTGSYEQYF
TGTGCCACCACAGGGTCCTACGAGCAGTACTTC
>TRBD1|TRBJ1-1|NA|TRBV2|12
CASTRQGTEAFF
TGTGCCAGCACCAGACAGGGTACTGAAGCTTTCTTT
>TRBD1|TRBJ2-3|NA|TRBV14|16
CASSQDWTGGTDTQYF
TGTGCCAGCAGCCAAGATTGGACAGGGGGCACAGATACGCAGTATTTT
>NA|TRBJ2-1|NA|TRBV7-9|12
CASSTGLNEQFF
TGTGCCAGCAGCACGGGACTCAATGAGCAGTTCTTC
>NA|TRBJ1-1|few|TRBV6-6|13
CASSSFSDTEAFF
TGTGCCAGCAGTTCCTTTAGTGACACTGAAGCTTTCTTT
>NA|TRBJ2-2|NA|TRBV2|14
CASSEGRGHGELFF
TGTGCCAGCAGTGAAGGCAGGGGCCACGGGGAGCTGTTTTTT
>NA|TRBJ2-5|NA|TRBV4-2|15
CASSQVTSGGETQYF
TGTGCCAGCAGCCAAGTAACTAGTGGGGGGGAGACCCAGTACTTC
>NA|TRBJ2-3|NA|TRBV4-3|13
CASSRRDTDTQYF
TGCGCCAGCAGCCGGAGGGATACAGATACGCAGTATTTT
>NA|TRBJ1-2|NA|TRBV29-1|11
CSVIDSLGYTF
TGCAGCGTTATAGACTCCTTAGGCTACACCTTC
>NA|TRBJ1-4|once|TRBV4-1|14
CASSPRQVGEKLFF
TGCGCCAGCAGCCCTCGACAGGTGGGAGAAAAACTGTTTTTT
>NA|TRBJ1-2|NA|TRBV5-1|14
CASSLDRGSYGYTF
TGCGCCAGCAGCTTGGATCGGGGGTCCTATGGCTACACCTTC
>TRBD1|TRBJ2-7|NA|TRBV5-1|15
CASSFGQGMSYEQYF
TGCGCCAGCAGTTTCGGACAGGGAATGTCCTACGAGCAGTACTTC
>NA|TRBJ1-2|NA|TRBV6-6|15
CASSFPRHFNYGYTF
TGTGCCAGCAGTTTTCCCCGACACTTTAACTATGGCTACACCTTC
>NA|TRBJ1-1|NA|TRBV7-6|12
CASSPSSAEAFF
TGTGCCAGCAGCCCTTCATCAGCTGAAGCTTTCTTT
>TRBD2|TRBJ2-4|NA|TRBV10-3|17
CAISPHIAGEAKNIQYF
TGTGCCATCAGCCCACATATTGCGGGAGAAGCCAAAAACATTCAGTACTTC
>NA|TRBJ1-5|NA|TRBV5-8|12
CASSDGLEPQHF
TGTGCCAGCAGCGACGGACTAGAGCCCCAGCATTTT
>TRBD1|TRBJ1-2|NA|TRBV27|16
CASSLGTGQGSRGYTF
TGTGCCAGCAGTTTGGGGACGGGACAGGGGTCTCGTGGCTACACCTTC
>TRBD1|TRBJ2-7|few|TRBV14|14
CASSPYLTGEEQYF
TGTGCCAGCAGCCCCTACCTGACAGGGGAGGAGCAGTACTTC
>NA|TRBJ2-7|NA|TRBV21-1|11
CAPRLAYEQYF
TGTGCCCCCCGGCTAGCCTACGAGCAGTACTTC
>NA|TRBJ2-1|NA|TRBV6-1|15
CASIQGFTSYNEQFF
TGTGCCAGCATCCAGGGATTCACGAGCTACAATGAGCAGTTCTTC
>TRBD1|TRBJ1-5|NA|TRBV29-1|13
CSVGQSINQPQHF
TGCAGCGTGGGACAGAGCATCAATCAGCCCCAGCATTTT
>NA|TRBJ2-5|few|TRBV6-1|15
CASRNRGSIQETQYF
TGTGCCAGCAGAAATCGGGGGTCTATCCAAGAGACCCAGTACTTC
>TRBD2|TRBJ2-3|NA|TRBV7-2|17
CASSLARTSGRSDTQYF
TGTGCCAGCAGCTTAGCCCGGACTAGCGGGAGGTCAGATACGCAGTATTTT
>NA|TRBJ2-7|NA|TRBV27|12
CASSNRVYEQYF
TGTGCCAGCAGTAACAGGGTCTACGAGCAGTACTTC
>NA|TRBJ2-5|NA|TRBV7-9|14
CASSLTGYQETQYF
TGTGCCAGCAGTCTTACAGGGTACCAAGAGACCCAGTACTTC
>NA|TRBJ1-1|NA|TRBV7-8|13
CASSVWERTEAFF
TGTGCCAGCAGTGTGTGGGAGAGGACTGAAGCTTTCTTT
>TRBD1|TRBJ2-7|NA|TRBV27|16
CASSSIQGAEGYEQYF
TGTGCCAGCAGTTCAATACAGGGGGCCGAGGGATACGAGCAGTACTTC
>NA|TRBJ1-5|NA|TRBV18|15
CASSFGAHSNQPQHF
TGTGCCAGCTCATTTGGGGCTCATAGCAATCAGCCCCAGCATTTT
>NA|TRBJ2-2|NA|TRBV6-1|15
CASSLGVGDTGELFF
TGTGCCAGCAGTCTTGGGGTGGGAGACACCGGGGAGCTGTTTTTT